This TCR beta chain was sequenced in a study of blood T cell repertoires in COVID-19. Whole-study context: PBMCs, B-cell-depleted T cells, or T cells provided the cDNA or gDNA that made up the material.

This CDR3 is 16 amino acids long. The V gene's germline CDR1 is SGHAT and CDR2 FQDESV (reference sequence). V shed 6 bases, J shed 4 bases, and the junction held 14 bases outside the gene matches. The assay was immunoSEQ multiplex PCR, and TCRdb's table has in-frame clones only and misses some. This table holds about 130,000 clones, roughly 80% found once. Many counts were recorded for this clone. Participants' own reports of clinical history determined their cohort assignment. This sequence joins TRBV11-1 and TRBJ2-7, with 8 bases lining up with TRBD1. The TCR originated in a middle-aged man who had recovered from COVID-19. Material for sequencing was PBMCs or T cells enriched from blood (not recorded which). CDR3 in amino acids: CASSYSRGTGLYEQYF. CDR3 nucleotides: TGTGCCAGCAGTTATTCACGCGGGACAGGACTTTACGAGCAGTACTTC.